The source of this T cell receptor (beta chain) is a study of identical twins (dated by TCRdb to 2016 to 2017). Study-level background: To test whether fetal clonotypes persist, this study deep-sequenced TCR alpha and beta repertoires from monozygotic twins, from unrelated adults of various ages, and from cord blood. Replicate twin experiments were performed at different times using different library preparation protocols to rule out contamination.

General findings and caveats noted by the study authors: The excess sharing between twins in beta out-of-frame sequences was weaker because fewer shared sequences reduced the signal-to-noise ratio. Invariant T cells such as MAIT and iNKT could partly confound zero-insertion analyses, although diverse VJ usage argued against such confounding for most clonotypes. Compared with coincidental sharing between unrelated individuals, out-of-frame TCR alpha sequences shared between twins showed an excess of sequences with low generation probability. Abundant cord blood beta clonotypes had fewer insertions, young adult naive repertoires showed a similar but weaker trend, and memory repertoires showed no such trend. In monozygotic twins, recombination models systematically underestimated out-of-frame TCR alpha sharing, but the models matched the sharing seen between unrelated individuals. Because the same donors could not be followed over many years, conclusions were based on cross-sectional statistical analysis.

This clonotype has more than one count but fewer than ten. Its antigen is unknown. No much larger clonotype is one base removed from it; base qualities were not supplied. CDR1 and CDR2 are read off the germline V gene (reference sequence) as LGHDT and YNNKEL. The CDR3 runs 14 amino acids, cysteine and phenylalanine included. Kept here is only the CDR3 DNA, which spans 42 bases and is read in frame from base 1. Between the V and J ends, shortened by 5 bases and 0 bases respectively, the junction contains 8 bases. Library prep was done by 5' RACE. Sequenced on an Illumina HiSeq 2000. Template switching added a universal primer binding site, and the final cDNA carried a unique molecular identifier that allowed TCR cDNA molecules to be counted accurately. Specific primers in the conserved constant-segment region were used to synthesize first-strand cDNA for the TCR alpha and beta chains. To control for contamination, every cDNA library carried two barcodes: a SMART-Mk sample barcode plus Illumina barcodes. Two successive PCR steps introduced TruSeq adapter sequences along with Illumina sample barcodes. The TCR alpha and beta cDNA libraries were sequenced on the Illumina HiSeq platform using custom primers. Concerning the study's data processing: Unique molecular identifiers were extracted from raw reads with MiGEC, and CDR3 positions were determined with MiXCR. Recombination models were inferred per individual with the repgenHMM and IGoR tools using an EM algorithm. The analysis of shared clonotypes was done with the tcR package in R, with sharing normalized by the product of cloneset sizes. Out-of-frame nonproductive sequences were analyzed to study raw recombination free of thymic and clonal selection effects. In TCRdb, the public reads were trimmed at Q25 with fastp and aligned with MiXCR, with productive beta chains retained. Duplicate CDR3 protein sequences are folded into a single record with the most common DNA and genes. The V and J calls here are based on TCRdb, not the publication. The sample table lists some 500,000 distinct CDR3 sequences, 9.6% of them with a count of one. Of the sample, around 3% is held by the ten largest clones.

Every donor in the study was a healthy Caucasian. The twin cohort comprised three pairs of female monozygotic twins, all aged roughly 18 to 30 years. RNA for TCR libraries was isolated from peripheral blood mononuclear cells. These same records also appear under a second study, on yellow fever vaccine responses in identical twins. The second publication reports: According to the authors, the vaccine-induced T cell response in identical twins seemed to be partly convergent and partly specific to each individual. Focusing on identical twins, the study followed the T cell clones that responded to the vaccine, and did so with precision.

Sequencing was performed on PBMCs. The clonotype originates from a young woman in good health. This sequence uses TRBV3-1 and TRBJ1-3; TRBD1 is a possible D gene, resting on 5 matching bases. The CDR3 protein sequence reads: CASSTGVSGNTIYF. The nucleotide sequence reads as follows: TGTGCCAGCAGCACAGGCGTCTCTGGAAACACCATATATTTT.